This T cell receptor (beta chain) was recovered during a study of blood T cell repertoires in COVID-19. Study information: COVID-19 samples, acute and convalescent, were from the United States, Italy and Spain. T cells, B-cell-depleted T cells, or PBMCs provided the cDNA or gDNA that served as material.

Original handling: Reference gene primer amplification gave nucleated cell count estimates. TCRdb keeps only in-frame clones here, not all; method: immunoSEQ multiplex PCR. V and J calls plus clone size are reproduced from that table; the DNA served to infer D and trimming. Among 35,000 to 45,000 clones listed, around nine tenths were seen once. Trimming removed 3 bases at V and 0 bases at J, with 8 bases between. This CDR3 is 14 amino acids long. Germline V gene data show CDR1 as SGHTA and CDR2 as FQGNSA. Material: peripheral blood. The TCR comes from a man between 65 and 80 years old with acute or convalescent COVID-19. V gene TRBV7-2 combines with J gene TRBJ1-1; tentatively, D is TRBD1 (6 bases). CDR3 residues: CASSFGQLNTEAFF. CDR3 bases: TGTGCCAGCAGCTTTGGACAGCTGAACACTGAAGCTTTCTTT.